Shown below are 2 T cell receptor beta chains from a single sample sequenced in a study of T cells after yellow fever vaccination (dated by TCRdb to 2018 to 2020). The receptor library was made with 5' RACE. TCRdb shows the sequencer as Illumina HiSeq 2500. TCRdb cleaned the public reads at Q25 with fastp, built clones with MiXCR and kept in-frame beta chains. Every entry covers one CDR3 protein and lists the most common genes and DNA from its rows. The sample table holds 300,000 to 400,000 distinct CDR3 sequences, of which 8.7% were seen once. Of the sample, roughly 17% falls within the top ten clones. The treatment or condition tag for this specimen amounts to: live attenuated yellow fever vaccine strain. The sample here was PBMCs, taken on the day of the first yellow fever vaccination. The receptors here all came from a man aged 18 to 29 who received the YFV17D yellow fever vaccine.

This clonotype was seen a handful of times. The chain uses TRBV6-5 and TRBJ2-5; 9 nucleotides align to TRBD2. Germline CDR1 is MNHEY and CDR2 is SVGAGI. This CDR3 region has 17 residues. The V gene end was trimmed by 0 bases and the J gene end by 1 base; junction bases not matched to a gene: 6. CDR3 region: CASSYSGAGGSQETQYF. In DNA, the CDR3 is TGTGCCAGCAGTTACTCGGGAGCGGGGGGTTCCCAAGAGACCCAGTACTTC.

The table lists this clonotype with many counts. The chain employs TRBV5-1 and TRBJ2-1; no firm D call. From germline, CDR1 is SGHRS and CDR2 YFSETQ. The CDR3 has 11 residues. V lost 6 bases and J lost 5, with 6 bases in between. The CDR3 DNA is TGCGCCAGCATTGCCAACAATGAGCAGTTCTTC. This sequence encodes CASIANNEQFF.